This T cell receptor (beta chain) was identified in a study of sequential checkpoint blockade in melanoma. At the level of the study: Randomization was 1:1 between first-line nivolumab→ipilimumab and ipilimumab→nivolumab. After both sequences, patients received maintenance nivolumab.

There are 14 residues in the CDR3. Germline V CDR1 and CDR2: SEHNR, FQNEAQ (reference sequence). J lost 7 bases, V lost 4 bases, and 8 bases had no gene match. The method was immunoSEQ multiplex PCR; TCRdb's version includes in-frame clones alone and lacks a portion of them. Of 13,000 or so clones in the sample, approximately 68% are singletons; the top ten hold about 20%. Treatment of the sample: randomized to nivolumab then ipilimumab (arm A) or the reverse (arm B). Patients had received no earlier DNA-damaging chemotherapy. The sequence derives from a human donor with melanoma. The sample here was CD8+ T cells sorted from blood (inferred from file names), taken from a patient given nivolumab and ipilimumab in sequence. The J gene is TRBJ1-1, the V gene TRBV7-9; 8 nucleotides line up with TRBD1. CDR3 amino acids: CASSWDRNVHEAFF. CDR3 in DNA: TGTGCCAGCAGCTGGGACAGGAACGTCCATGAAGCTTTCTTT.